The source of this T cell receptor beta chain is a study of human CD8 memory T cell subsets. Study findings and constraints: When compared with each other, stem-like memory and precursor exhausted T cell repertoires showed minimal overlap. For this study, sequencing was restricted to the T cell receptor beta chains only. High diversity, at similar levels, marked stem-like memory and precursor exhausted T cells but not effector memory cells.

The CDR3 contains 15 residues. Germline V gene sequence: CDR1 SEHNR, CDR2 FQNEAQ (reference sequence). On this clonotype itself: Antigen specificity is unknown.

The TSTEM subset meant CD8+ memory cells that were CCR7+, PD-1- and TIGIT-. Libraries for TCR beta were constructed using UMI-labeled 5' RACE. TCRdb reprocessed the 5' RACE reads and keeps a single row for each CDR3 protein, giving no DNA. Its table records around 10,000 distinct CDR3 sequences. This chain links TRBV7-9 with TRBJ1-2. Sequenced: CD8+ stem-like memory T cells (TSCM and TCM) sorted from PBMCs. Subset denoted: stem-like memory CD8 T cells (TSTEM), CCR7+ PD-1- TIGIT-. The TCR comes from a human donor in good health. The CDR3 sequence is CASSPKVGHDYGYTF.